The clone carrying this T cell receptor beta chain showed up just a few times. Its antigen is currently unknown. The CDR3 sequence is 14 residues long. The ends lost 0 bases at V and 1 base at J; junction bases unmatched: 1. Germline V lookup: CDR1 DFQATT, CDR2 SNEGSKA (reference sequence). The source material, RNA transcripts, was used to amplify TCR beta CDR3 regions. With the HTBI primer set, the TCR CDR3 went through a first round of RT-PCR. TCRdb used MiXCR to reprocess the multiplex PCR reads, holding one entry per CDR3 protein. The sample consists of about 560,000 distinct CDR3 sequences, 35% to 55% of them appearing once. Stability of Graves' hyperthyroidism was defined as absent ophthalmopathy progression within 18 months. The hyperthyroidism patients had all been newly diagnosed, and their disease duration was under 2 months. Their ages ranged from 18 to 65 years. Patients showing uncontrolled infection, other autoimmune disease, pregnancy or lactation were ineligible.

These data originate in a study of T cells in Graves' hyperthyroidism and ophthalmopathy. The study's findings and limits: Model output signaled ophthalmopathy a median 6.5 months ahead of onset.

The chain couples TRBV20-1 to TRBJ2-5, with 8 bases fitting TRBD2. This receptor was obtained from a woman younger than 35 with Graves' hyperthyroidism. Material: peripheral blood or thyroid tissue (not recorded which). In DNA, the CDR3 is TGCAGTGCTAGAGATACTAGCGGCCAAGAGACCCAGTACTTC. Translating gives CSARDTSGQETQYF.